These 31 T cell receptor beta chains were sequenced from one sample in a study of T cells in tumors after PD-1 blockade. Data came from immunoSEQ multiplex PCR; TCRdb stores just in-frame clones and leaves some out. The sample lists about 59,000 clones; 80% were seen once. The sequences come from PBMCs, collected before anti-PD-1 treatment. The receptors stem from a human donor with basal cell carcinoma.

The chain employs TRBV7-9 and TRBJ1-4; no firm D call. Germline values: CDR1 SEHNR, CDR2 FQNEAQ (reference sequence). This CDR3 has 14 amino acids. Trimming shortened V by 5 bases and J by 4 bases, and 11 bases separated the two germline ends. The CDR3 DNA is TGTGCCAGCAGCCTCGGAACATATAATGAAAAACTGTTTTTT. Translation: CASSLGTYNEKLFF.

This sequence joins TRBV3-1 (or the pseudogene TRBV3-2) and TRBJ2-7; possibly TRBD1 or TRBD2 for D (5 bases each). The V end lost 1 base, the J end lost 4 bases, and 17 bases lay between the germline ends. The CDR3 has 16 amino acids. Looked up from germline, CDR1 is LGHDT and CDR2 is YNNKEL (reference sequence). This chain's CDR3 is CASSQVLSGSSYEQYF. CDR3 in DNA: TGTGCCAGCAGCCAAGTCTTATCAGGGAGCTCGTACGAGCAGTACTTC.

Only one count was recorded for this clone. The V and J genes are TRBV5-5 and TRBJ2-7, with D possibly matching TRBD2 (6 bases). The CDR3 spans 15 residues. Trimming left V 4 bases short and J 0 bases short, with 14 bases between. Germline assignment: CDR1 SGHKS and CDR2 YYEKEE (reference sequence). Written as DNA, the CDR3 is TGTGCCAGCAGCCCCTCCCGGGGGAACTCCTACGAGCAGTACTTC. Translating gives CASSPSRGNSYEQYF. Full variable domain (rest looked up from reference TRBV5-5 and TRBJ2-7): DAGVTQSPTHLIKTRGQQVTLRCSPISGHKSVSWYQQVLGQGPQFIFQYYEKEERGRGNFPDRFSARQFPNYSSELNVNALLLGDSALYLCASSPSRGNSYEQYFGPGTRLTVT.

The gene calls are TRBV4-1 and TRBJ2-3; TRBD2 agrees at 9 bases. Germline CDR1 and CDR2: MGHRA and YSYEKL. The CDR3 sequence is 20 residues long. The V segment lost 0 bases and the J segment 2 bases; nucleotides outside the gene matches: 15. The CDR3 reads CASSQDTQRLAVTLTDTQYF. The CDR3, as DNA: TGCGCCAGCAGCCAAGATACCCAGAGACTAGCGGTAACACTCACAGATACGCAGTATTTT.

CDR3 region: CASSESLAGGREQYF. The DNA for the CDR3 is TGTGCCAGCAGTGAAAGTCTAGCGGGGGGGCGCGAGCAGTACTTC. V usage is TRBV6-1 and J usage is TRBJ2-7; 12 bases fit TRBD2. V lost 2 bases to trimming and J lost 6 bases; unmatched junction nucleotides: 5. Germline CDR1 MNHNS, CDR2 SASEGT. This CDR3 is 15 amino acids long.

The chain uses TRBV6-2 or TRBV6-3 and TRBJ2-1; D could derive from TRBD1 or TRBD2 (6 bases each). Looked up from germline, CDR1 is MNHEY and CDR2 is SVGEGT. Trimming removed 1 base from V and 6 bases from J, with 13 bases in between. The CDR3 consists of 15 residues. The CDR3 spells CASSYLGGLVNEQFF. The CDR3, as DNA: TGTGCCAGCAGTTACTTGGGGGGCTTGGTCAATGAGCAGTTCTTC.

In DNA, the CDR3 is TGTGCCAGCAGCTTGGACAGGGGCTACAATGAGCAGTTCTTC. It encodes CASSLDRGYNEQFF. This rearrangement joins TRBV7-3 to TRBJ2-1; 9 nucleotides line up with TRBD1. V lost 3 bases and J lost 3; bases outside the gene matches: 0. Germline V gene sequence: CDR1 SGHTA, CDR2 FQGTGA. This CDR3 comprises 14 residues.

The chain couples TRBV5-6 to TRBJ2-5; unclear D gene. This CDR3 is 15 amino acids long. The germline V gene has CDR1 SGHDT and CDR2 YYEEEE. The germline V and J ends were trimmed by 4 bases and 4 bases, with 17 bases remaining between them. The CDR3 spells CASSLSGVIRETQYF. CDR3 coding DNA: TGTGCCAGCAGCCTGTCCGGAGTAATCCGAGAGACCCAGTACTTC.

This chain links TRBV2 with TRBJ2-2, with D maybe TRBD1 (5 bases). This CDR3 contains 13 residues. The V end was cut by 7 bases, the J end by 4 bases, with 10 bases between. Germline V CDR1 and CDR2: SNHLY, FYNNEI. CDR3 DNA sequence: TGTGCCAGCAAACGGACATTCACCGGGGAGCTGTTTTTT. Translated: CASKRTFTGELFF.

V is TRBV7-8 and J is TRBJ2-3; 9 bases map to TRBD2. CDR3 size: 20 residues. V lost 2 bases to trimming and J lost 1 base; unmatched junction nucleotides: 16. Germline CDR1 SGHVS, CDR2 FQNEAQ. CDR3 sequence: CASSLFLIRGPSGGTDTQYF. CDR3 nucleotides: TGTGCCAGCAGCTTATTTCTAATTCGAGGGCCTAGCGGGGGCACAGATACGCAGTATTTT.

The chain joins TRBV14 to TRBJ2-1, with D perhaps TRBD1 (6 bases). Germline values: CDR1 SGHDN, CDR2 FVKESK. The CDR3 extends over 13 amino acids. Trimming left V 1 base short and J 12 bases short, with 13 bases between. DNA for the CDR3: TGTGCCAGCAGCCAAGTGGACAGTGGGGCGCAGTTCTTC. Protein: CASSQVDSGAQFF.

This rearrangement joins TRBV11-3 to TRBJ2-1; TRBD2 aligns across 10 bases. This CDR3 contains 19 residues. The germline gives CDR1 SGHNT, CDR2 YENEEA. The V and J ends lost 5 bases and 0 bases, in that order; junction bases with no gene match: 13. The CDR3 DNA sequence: TGTGCCAGCAGCCCCACCGCGGGACTAGCGTCTAGCTCCTACAATGAGCAGTTCTTC. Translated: CASSPTAGLASSSYNEQFF.

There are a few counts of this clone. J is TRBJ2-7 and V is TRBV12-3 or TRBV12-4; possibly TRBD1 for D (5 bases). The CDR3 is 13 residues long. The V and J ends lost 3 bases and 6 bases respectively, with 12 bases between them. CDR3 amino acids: CASSFPGNPEQYF. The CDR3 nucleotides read TGTGCCAGCAGTTTCCCAGGGAATCCCGAGCAGTACTTC.

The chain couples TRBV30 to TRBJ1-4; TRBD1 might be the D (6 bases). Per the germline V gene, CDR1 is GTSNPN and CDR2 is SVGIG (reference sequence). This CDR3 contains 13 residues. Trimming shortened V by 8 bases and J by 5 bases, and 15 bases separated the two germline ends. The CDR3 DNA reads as TGTGCCGCTAAATGGGGGCGAAATGAAAAACTGTTTTTT. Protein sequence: CAAKWGRNEKLFF.

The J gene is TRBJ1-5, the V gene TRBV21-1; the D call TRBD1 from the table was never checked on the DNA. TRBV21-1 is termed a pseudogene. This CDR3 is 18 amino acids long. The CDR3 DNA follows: TGTGCCAGCAGCAATTCGGCCCCGGTGCAGGAAAAACATCAGCCCCAGCATTTT. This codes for CASSNSAPVQEKHQPQHF.

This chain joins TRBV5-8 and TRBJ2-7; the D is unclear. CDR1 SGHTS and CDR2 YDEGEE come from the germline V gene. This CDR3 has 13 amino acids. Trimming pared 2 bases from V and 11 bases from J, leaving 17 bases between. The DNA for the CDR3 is TGTGCCAGCAGCTTAAGAAGCCCTGGGCATAAGTACTTC. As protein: CASSLRSPGHKYF.

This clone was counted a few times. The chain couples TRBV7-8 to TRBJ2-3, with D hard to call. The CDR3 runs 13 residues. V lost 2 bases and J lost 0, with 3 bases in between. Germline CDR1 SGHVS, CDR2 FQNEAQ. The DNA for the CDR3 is TGTGCCAGCAGCTTATTAAGCACAGATACGCAGTATTTT. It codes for CASSLLSTDTQYF.

The CDR3 DNA sequence: TGTGCCAGCAGGGCCCGGACAGGGGGTGGGGATGAGCAGTTCTTC. Its translation is CASRARTGGGDEQFF. The chain joins TRBV2 to TRBJ2-1; 10 bases map to TRBD1. From germline, CDR1 is SNHLY and CDR2 FYNNEI. There are 15 residues in the CDR3. With V trimmed by 6 bases and J by 8 bases, 10 bases remained unmatched.

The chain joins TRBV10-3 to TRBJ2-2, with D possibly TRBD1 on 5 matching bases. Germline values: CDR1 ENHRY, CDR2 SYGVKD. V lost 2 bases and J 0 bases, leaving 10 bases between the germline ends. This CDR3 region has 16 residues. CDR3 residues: CAISEGQGSNTGELFF. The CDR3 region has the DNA TGTGCCATCAGTGAGGGCCAGGGCTCGAACACCGGGGAGCTGTTTTTT.

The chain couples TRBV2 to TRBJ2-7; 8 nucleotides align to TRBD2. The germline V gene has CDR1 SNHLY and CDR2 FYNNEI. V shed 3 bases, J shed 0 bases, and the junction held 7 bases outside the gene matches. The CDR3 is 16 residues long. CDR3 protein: CASSDVGGGSSYEQYF. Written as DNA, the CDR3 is TGTGCCAGCAGTGATGTCGGCGGGGGGTCCTCCTACGAGCAGTACTTC.

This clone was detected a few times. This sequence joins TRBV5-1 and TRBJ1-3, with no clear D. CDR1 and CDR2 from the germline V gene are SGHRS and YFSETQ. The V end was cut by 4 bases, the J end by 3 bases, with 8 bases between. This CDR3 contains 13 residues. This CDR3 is CASSREGGNTIYF. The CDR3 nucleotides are TGCGCCAGCAGCCGGGAGGGTGGAAACACCATATATTTT.

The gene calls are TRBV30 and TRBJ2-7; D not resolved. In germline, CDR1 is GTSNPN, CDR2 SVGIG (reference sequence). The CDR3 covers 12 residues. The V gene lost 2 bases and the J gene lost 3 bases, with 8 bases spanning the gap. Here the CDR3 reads CAWSITNYEQYF. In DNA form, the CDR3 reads TGTGCCTGGAGTATTACGAACTACGAGCAGTACTTC. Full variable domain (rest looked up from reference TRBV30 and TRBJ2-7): SQTIHQWPATLVQPVGSPLSLECTVEGTSNPNLYWYRQAAGRGLQLLFYSVGIGQISSEVPQNLSASRPQDRQFILSSKKLLLSDSGFYLCAWSITNYEQYFGPGTRLTVT.

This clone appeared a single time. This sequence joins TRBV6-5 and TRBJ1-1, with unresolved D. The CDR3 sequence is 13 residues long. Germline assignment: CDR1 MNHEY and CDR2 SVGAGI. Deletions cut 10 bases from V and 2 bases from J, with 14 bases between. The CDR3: CAIRGGINTEAFF. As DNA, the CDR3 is TGTGCCATCCGAGGTGGCATAAACACTGAAGCTTTCTTT.

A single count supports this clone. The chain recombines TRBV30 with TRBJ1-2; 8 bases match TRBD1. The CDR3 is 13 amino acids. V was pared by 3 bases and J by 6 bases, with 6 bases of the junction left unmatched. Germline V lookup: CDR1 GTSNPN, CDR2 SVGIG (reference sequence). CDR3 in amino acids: CAWSPGQANGYTF. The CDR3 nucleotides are TGTGCCTGGAGCCCGGGACAGGCAAATGGCTACACCTTC.

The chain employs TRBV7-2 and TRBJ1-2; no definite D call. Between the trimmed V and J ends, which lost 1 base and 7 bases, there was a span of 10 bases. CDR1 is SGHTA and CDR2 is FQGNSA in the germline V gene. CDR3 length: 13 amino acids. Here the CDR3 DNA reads TGTGCCAGCAGCTTAGGTCCAGCCGGTGGCTACACCTTC. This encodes CASSLGPAGGYTF.

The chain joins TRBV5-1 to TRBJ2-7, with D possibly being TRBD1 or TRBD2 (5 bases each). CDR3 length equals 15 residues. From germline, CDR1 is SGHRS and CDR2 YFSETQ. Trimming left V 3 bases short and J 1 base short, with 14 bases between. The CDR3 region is CASSSRRDGSYEQYF. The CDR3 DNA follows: TGCGCCAGCAGCTCCCGCCGGGACGGATCCTACGAGCAGTACTTC.

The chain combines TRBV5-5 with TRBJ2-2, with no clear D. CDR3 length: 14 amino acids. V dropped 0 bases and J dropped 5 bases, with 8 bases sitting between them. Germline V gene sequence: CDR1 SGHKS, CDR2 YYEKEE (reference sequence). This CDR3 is CASSLVLGTGELFF. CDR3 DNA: TGTGCCAGCAGCTTGGTCTTGGGGACCGGGGAGCTGTTTTTT.

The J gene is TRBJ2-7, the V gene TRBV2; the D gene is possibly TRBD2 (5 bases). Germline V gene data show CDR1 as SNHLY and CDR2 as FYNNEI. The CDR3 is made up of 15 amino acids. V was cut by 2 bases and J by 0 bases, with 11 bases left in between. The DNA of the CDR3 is TGTGCCAGCAGTGAATATTCGGGGAGCTCCTACGAGCAGTACTTC. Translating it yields CASSEYSGSSYEQYF.

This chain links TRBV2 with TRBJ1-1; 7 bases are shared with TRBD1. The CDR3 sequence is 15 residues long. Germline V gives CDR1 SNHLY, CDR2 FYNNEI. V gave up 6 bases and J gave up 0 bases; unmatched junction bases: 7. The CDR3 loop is CASSPTGKVNTEAFF. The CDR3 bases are TGTGCCAGCAGCCCGACAGGGAAGGTGAACACTGAAGCTTTCTTT.

The CDR3 region has the DNA TGTGCCAGCAGCTTAACCTTTTCTCGGAACACTGAAGCTTTCTTT. Translating it yields CASSLTFSRNTEAFF. The chain employs TRBV7-2 and TRBJ1-1; D gene unclear. The CDR3 is 15 residues long. Trimming took off 2 bases at V and 1 base at J, with 11 bases between the two ends. The germline CDR1 and CDR2 sequences are SGHTA and FQGNSA.

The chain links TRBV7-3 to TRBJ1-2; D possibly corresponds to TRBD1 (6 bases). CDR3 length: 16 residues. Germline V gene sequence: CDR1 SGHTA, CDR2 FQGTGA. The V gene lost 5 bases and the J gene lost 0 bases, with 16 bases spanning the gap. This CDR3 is CASSPDGGLTNYGYTF. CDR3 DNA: TGTGCCAGCAGCCCCGACGGGGGGCTGACTAACTATGGCTACACCTTC.